A single sample is the source of the 31 T cell receptor beta chains below, sequenced in a study of blood T cell repertoires in COVID-19. Sequencing used immunoSEQ multiplex PCR; TCRdb keeps in-frame clones, though not all of them. This sample yields around 200,000 clones, of which approximately 89% are seen a single time; more than 0.75% belongs to the top ten. The sample was PBMCs or T cells enriched from blood (not recorded which). These receptor sequences come from a woman in her late teens or twenties who had recovered from COVID-19.

The rearrangement uses TRBV5-5 and TRBJ1-6, with D unresolved. CDR1 and CDR2 from the germline V gene are SGHKS and YYEKEE (reference sequence). The CDR3 spans 15 residues. V was cut by 3 bases and J by 6 bases, with 13 bases left in between. CDR3 amino acids: CASSSGWGGNSPLHF. The CDR3 nucleotides are TGTGCCAGCAGCTCCGGATGGGGAGGTAATTCACCCCTCCACTTT.

CDR3 residues: CASSPPSGSPNEQFF. The DNA of the CDR3 is TGTGCCAGCTCACCACCTAGCGGGAGCCCCAATGAGCAGTTCTTC. The J gene is TRBJ2-1, the V gene TRBV18; TRBD2 aligns across 9 bases. The trim removed 0 bases at V and 6 bases at J, leaving 3 bases unmatched. The CDR3 length is 15 residues. Germline V lookup: CDR1 KGHSH, CDR2 LQKENI.

The gene calls are TRBV2 and TRBJ2-5; D is undetermined. This CDR3 is built from 14 residues. The germline V gene has CDR1 SNHLY and CDR2 FYNNEI. Trimming took off 6 bases at V and 0 bases at J, with 11 bases between the two ends. CDR3 residues: CASRARMYQETQYF. CDR3 DNA: TGTGCCAGCAGGGCCCGAATGTACCAAGAGACCCAGTACTTC.

The rearrangement uses TRBV7-8 and TRBJ2-1, with TRBD1 matching 7 bases. With V trimmed by 4 bases and J by 3 bases, 6 bases remained unmatched. The CDR3 loop spans 15 amino acids. The V gene's germline CDR1 is SGHVS and CDR2 FQNEAQ. The CDR3 protein is CASSSDRVYYNEQFF. For the CDR3, the DNA is TGTGCCAGCAGCTCAGACAGGGTTTACTACAATGAGCAGTTCTTC.

The V gene is TRBV6-1, the J gene TRBJ2-1; D is perhaps TRBD2 (5 bases). CDR1 is MNHNS and CDR2 is SASEGT in the germline V gene. The V end lost 2 bases, the J end lost 3 bases, and 11 bases lay between the germline ends. The length of the CDR3 is 15 residues. The CDR3 nucleotides are TGTGCCAGCAGTGAACGGGGTCCGGACTACAATGAGCAGTTCTTC. It codes for CASSERGPDYNEQFF.

J is TRBJ2-3 and V is TRBV5-1, with D possibly matching TRBD2 (5 bases). Germline CDR1 SGHRS, CDR2 YFSETQ. The germline V and J ends were trimmed by 0 bases and 9 bases, with 14 bases remaining between them. The CDR3 is 14 amino acids. The CDR3 protein is CASSLGGFPDTQYF. For the CDR3, the DNA is TGCGCCAGCAGCTTGGGAGGGTTCCCGGACACGCAGTATTTT. The full variable domain, in which reference TRBV5-1 and TRBJ2-3 provide the parts outside the CDR3, is KAGVTQTPRYLIKTRGQQVTLSCSPISGHRSVSWYQQTPGQGLQFLFEYFSETQRNKGNFPGRFSGRQFSNSRSEMNVSTLELGDSALYLCASSLGGFPDTQYFGPGTRLTVL.

This sequence joins TRBV4-1 and TRBJ2-1; D is unclear. The CDR3 runs 16 residues. Germline V gene sequence: CDR1 MGHRA, CDR2 YSYEKL. V lost 8 bases and J 1 base, leaving 18 bases between the germline ends. CDR3 coding DNA: TGCGCCAGCGCAGTTAGCCGAGGTATATCCTACAATGAGCAGTTCTTC. It yields the protein CASAVSRGISYNEQFF.

The rearrangement uses TRBV12-3 or TRBV12-4 and TRBJ1-3; D is uncertain. This CDR3 contains 13 residues. The germline V and J ends were trimmed by 4 bases and 0 bases, with 4 bases remaining between them. CDR3 loop: CASSYYSGNTIYF. Written as DNA, the CDR3 is TGTGCCAGCAGTTACTACTCTGGAAACACCATATATTTT.

The gene calls are TRBV28 and TRBJ2-1, with 8 bases fitting TRBD2. V lost 10 bases to trimming and J lost 5 bases; unmatched junction nucleotides: 13. The CDR3 has 15 residues. Germline V gives CDR1 MDHEN, CDR2 SYDVKM. The CDR3 region is CATRPIAGLNNEQFF. The CDR3 DNA reads as TGTGCCACCAGGCCTATAGCGGGGCTGAACAATGAGCAGTTCTTC.

This clone was recorded once. The chain carries TRBV18 and TRBJ1-4; D is ambiguous. Germline V gives CDR1 KGHSH, CDR2 LQKENI. V gave up 3 bases and J gave up 0 bases, with 8 bases separating them. The length of the CDR3 is 15 residues. In DNA, the CDR3 is TGTGCCAGCTCACCTTACACCTCAACTAATGAAAAACTGTTTTTT. Translation gives CASSPYTSTNEKLFF.

This sequence joins TRBV27 and TRBJ2-4; D is perhaps TRBD2 (5 bases). Trimming shortened V by 6 bases and J by 0 bases, and 15 bases separated the two germline ends. The CDR3 contains 16 residues. Germline CDR1 and CDR2: MNHEY and SMNVEV (reference sequence). CDR3 amino acids: CASSFRLILAKNIQYF. In DNA, the CDR3 is TGTGCCAGCAGCTTCCGACTAATACTAGCCAAAAACATTCAGTACTTC.

The rearrangement joins TRBV5-1 to TRBJ2-6; D is possibly TRBD1 (6 bases). The germline V and J ends were trimmed by 0 bases and 0 bases, with 13 bases remaining between them. The CDR3 is 18 residues long. Germline V gene data show CDR1 as SGHRS and CDR2 as YFSETQ. In nucleotides, the CDR3 is TGCGCCAGCAGCTTGGTTCAGGGGCCGAGCTCTGGGGCCAACGTCCTGACTTTC. It encodes CASSLVQGPSSGANVLTF.

The rearrangement links TRBV9 to TRBJ1-3; the D is unclear. The V gene's germline CDR1 is SGDLS and CDR2 YYNGEE. This CDR3 contains 13 residues. With 2 bases removed from V and 4 bases from J, the gap between germline ends came to 7 bases. Here the CDR3 DNA reads TGTGCCAGCAGCGTTCCAGGCGGAAACACCATATATTTT. This encodes CASSVPGGNTIYF.

The J gene is TRBJ2-3, the V gene TRBV7-6; the match to TRBD2 covers 9 bases. Looked up from germline, CDR1 is SGHVS and CDR2 is FNYEAQ. J gave up 6 bases and V 4 bases, and 17 bases lay outside the gene matches. The CDR3 contains 18 residues. The CDR3 sequence is CASSSVVGGRGLGDTQYF. Written as DNA, the CDR3 is TGTGCCAGCAGCTCAGTGGTAGGCGGGAGGGGGCTAGGCGATACGCAGTATTTT.

V is TRBV27 and J is TRBJ2-7; 7 bases are shared with TRBD1. J was trimmed by 2 bases and V by 0 bases; bases with no gene match: 7. The V gene's germline CDR1 is MNHEY and CDR2 SMNVEV (reference sequence). The CDR3 sequence is 16 residues long. The CDR3, as DNA: TGTGCCAGCAGTTTATCGGCCGGGACAGAAACCTACGAGCAGTACTTC. Encoded protein: CASSLSAGTETYEQYF.

This chain links TRBV3-1 (or the pseudogene TRBV3-2) with TRBJ2-1; 12 nucleotides match TRBD2. V dropped 8 bases and J dropped 10; count of bases not matched to a gene: 9. The CDR3 covers 14 residues. Germline CDR1 is LGHDT and CDR2 is YNNKEL (reference sequence). The CDR3 DNA follows: TGTGCCAGCGCGCGGGCTAGCGGGAGGGAAGAGCAGTTCTTC. It codes for CASARASGREEQFF.

This sequence joins TRBV7-2 and TRBJ2-7; 7 positions agree with TRBD2. V was pared by 6 bases and J by 2 bases, with 7 bases of the junction left unmatched. This CDR3 spans 14 amino acids. Germline lookup yields CDR1 SGHTA and CDR2 FQGNSA. CDR3 residues: CASSGGGGAYEQYF. The DNA of the CDR3 is TGTGCCAGCAGTGGGGGGGGAGGAGCCTACGAGCAGTACTTC.

This chain links TRBV5-4 with TRBJ2-5; 7 bases agree with TRBD2. CDR3 length: 16 residues. The V segment lost 2 bases and the J segment 5 bases; nucleotides outside the gene matches: 12. Germline-derived CDR1 and CDR2 are SGHNT and YYREEE (reference sequence). This chain's CDR3 is CASSLGPGGSVETQYF. The CDR3 DNA reads as TGTGCCAGCAGCTTAGGGCCGGGCGGGAGTGTGGAGACCCAGTACTTC. Drawing the rest from reference TRBV5-4 and TRBJ2-5, the complete variable domain is ETGVTQSPTHLIKTRGQQVTLRCSSQSGHNTVSWYQQALGQGPQFIFQYYREEENGRGNFPPRFSGLQFPNYSSELNVNALELDDSALYLCASSLGPGGSVETQYFGPGTRLLVL.

The chain joins TRBV19 to TRBJ1-2; tentatively, D is TRBD1 (5 bases). Germline CDR1 is LNHDA and CDR2 is SQIVND (reference sequence). The CDR3 consists of 14 residues. Trimming shortened V by 3 bases and J by 1 base, and 9 bases separated the two germline ends. The CDR3 DNA follows: TGTGCCAGTAGTATGGGGACTGGTAACTATGGCTACACCTTC. It translates to CASSMGTGNYGYTF. Complete variable domain (other parts from reference TRBV19 and TRBJ1-2): DGGITQSPKYLFRKEGQNVTLSCEQNLNHDAMYWYRQDPGQGLRLIYYSQIVNDFQKGDIAEGYSVSREKKESFPLTVTSAQKNPTAFYLCASSMGTGNYGYTFGSGTRLTVV.

This chain joins TRBV15 and TRBJ2-3, with a weak D call TRBD2 (5 bases). The CDR3 is 18 residues long. V lost 3 bases to trimming and J lost 6 bases, with 25 bases between them. Germline CDR1 and CDR2: LNHNV and YYDKDF (reference sequence). The CDR3: CATSRGTALGSQSDTQYF. CDR3 coding DNA: TGTGCCACCAGCAGGGGTACGGCTCTTGGGAGTCAGTCGGATACGCAGTATTTT.

The rearrangement uses TRBV6-6 and TRBJ2-5, with 9 bases aligning to TRBD1. Germline trimming cut 6 bases from V and 5 bases from J; bases unmatched to any gene: 7. Germline V gene lookup returns CDR1 MNHNY and CDR2 SVGAGI (reference sequence). The CDR3 has 14 amino acids. The CDR3 nucleotides are TGTGCCAGCAGAAGGGGACAGGGAGGGGAGACCCAGTACTTC. As protein: CASRRGQGGETQYF.

This clone occurred a few times. Different DNA sequences within this sample yield the same CDR3. The chain has TRBV27 and TRBJ1-2; 10 positions agree with TRBD1. Trimming took 3 bases from V and 4 from J; bases not matched to a gene: 2. Germline CDR1 is MNHEY and CDR2 is SMNVEV (reference sequence). There are 14 residues in the CDR3. CDR3 in amino acids: CASSFGTGAYGYTF. CDR3 DNA: TGTGCCAGCAGTTTCGGGACAGGGGCCTATGGCTACACCTTC.

This chain connects TRBV6-1 to TRBJ2-1; D is perhaps TRBD2 (5 bases). Deletions cut 2 bases from V and 12 bases from J, with 17 bases between. The germline gives CDR1 MNHNS, CDR2 SASEGT. There are 14 residues in the CDR3. The CDR3 spells CASSERRPLVWQFF. Written as DNA, the CDR3 is TGTGCCAGCAGTGAACGACGACCACTAGTGTGGCAGTTCTTC.

The chain couples TRBV6-4 to TRBJ2-1; D is perhaps TRBD1 (6 bases). The V end lost 3 bases, the J end lost 7 bases, and 10 bases lay between the germline ends. CDR1 is MRHNA, CDR2 SNTAGT, per germline. This CDR3 is built from 13 residues. The chain's CDR3 is CASSEGAENEQFF. The CDR3 coding sequence is TGTGCCAGCAGTGAGGGGGCGGAGAATGAGCAGTTCTTC.

The chain combines TRBV7-9 with TRBJ1-4; D remains ambiguous. This CDR3 has 13 residues. Germline CDR1 SEHNR, CDR2 FQNEAQ (reference sequence). Trimming cost V 0 bases and J 7 bases, with 6 bases left between them. CDR3 sequence: CASSLALGEKLFF. CDR3 nucleotides: TGTGCCAGCAGCTTAGCGCTAGGTGAAAAACTGTTTTTT.

V gene TRBV6-6 combines with J gene TRBJ2-7; D call uncertain. V lost 7 bases and J lost 2, with 12 bases in between. Looked up from germline, CDR1 is MNHNY and CDR2 is SVGAGI (reference sequence). The CDR3 is 13 amino acids. The CDR3 loop is CASIGAQAYEQYF. CDR3 in DNA: TGTGCCAGCATAGGAGCCCAAGCCTACGAGCAGTACTTC.

The chain couples TRBV28 to TRBJ1-1; 7 bases match TRBD1. Germline CDR1 reads MDHEN; CDR2 reads SYDVKM. V shed 3 bases, J shed 12 bases, and the junction held 19 bases outside the gene matches. The CDR3 runs 16 residues. CDR3 loop: CASSFGAGGSPRITFF. The CDR3 region has the DNA TGTGCCAGCAGTTTCGGGGCAGGGGGTAGTCCACGCATTACTTTCTTT.

The chain has TRBV5-5 and TRBJ2-3; 8 bases agree with TRBD2. CDR3 length: 14 amino acids. Germline V gene data show CDR1 as SGHKS and CDR2 as YYEKEE (reference sequence). The V and J ends lost 4 bases and 1 base, in that order; junction bases with no gene match: 2. CDR3 in amino acids: CASSTSGRTDTQYF. The CDR3 DNA reads as TGTGCCAGCAGCACTAGCGGTCGCACAGATACGCAGTATTTT.

This clone came up once. This chain links TRBV18 with TRBJ2-7, with 7 bases lining up with TRBD2. The CDR3 contains 15 residues. Trimming cost V 1 base and J 5 bases; bases outside gene matches: 8. The germline V gene encodes CDR1 KGHSH and CDR2 LQKENI. The CDR3 DNA reads TGTGCCAGCTCACCACAAAGGACTAGTGAGGACGAGCAGTACTTC. Translation: CASSPQRTSEDEQYF.

The table lists this clone with a count of one. One end of the junction does not line up with germline, which may come from a read error. This sequence joins TRBV10-3 and TRBJ2-1; 8 nucleotides align to TRBD2. Germline V gene data show CDR1 as ENHRY and CDR2 as SYGVKD. The CDR3 is 15 amino acids. DNA of the CDR3: TGTGCCATCAGGGAGTCCGGGACTAGTGGTGATGAGCAGTTCTTC. Translation: CAIRESGTSGDEQFF.

The chain uses TRBV9 and TRBJ2-3, with 7 bases identical to TRBD1. V was clipped by 1 base and J by 6 bases; unmatched bases: 11. The CDR3 extends over 16 amino acids. CDR1 and CDR2 (germline): SGDLS, YYNGEE. CDR3 residues: CASSVMPRQGWDTQYF. CDR3 sequence (DNA): TGTGCCAGCAGCGTAATGCCCCGACAGGGATGGGATACGCAGTATTTT.